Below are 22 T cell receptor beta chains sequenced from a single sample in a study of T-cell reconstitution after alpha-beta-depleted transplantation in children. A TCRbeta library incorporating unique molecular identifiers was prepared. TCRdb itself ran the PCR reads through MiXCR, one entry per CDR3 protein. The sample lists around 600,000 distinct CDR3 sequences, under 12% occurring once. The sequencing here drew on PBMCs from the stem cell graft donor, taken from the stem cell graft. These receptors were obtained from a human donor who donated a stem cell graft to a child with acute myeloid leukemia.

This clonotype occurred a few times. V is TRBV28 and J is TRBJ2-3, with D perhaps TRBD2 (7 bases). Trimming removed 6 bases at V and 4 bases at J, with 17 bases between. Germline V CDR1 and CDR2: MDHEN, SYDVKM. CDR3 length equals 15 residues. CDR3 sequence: CASSPRGAGADTQYF. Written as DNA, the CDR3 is TGTGCCAGCAGCCCAAGGGGGGCGGGGGCAGATACGCAGTATTTT.

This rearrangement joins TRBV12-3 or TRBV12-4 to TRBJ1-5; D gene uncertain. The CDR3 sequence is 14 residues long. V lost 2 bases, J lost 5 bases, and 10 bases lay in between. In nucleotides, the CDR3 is TGTGCCAGCAGTTTACCCACAACAGATCAGCCCCAGCATTTT. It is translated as CASSLPTTDQPQHF.

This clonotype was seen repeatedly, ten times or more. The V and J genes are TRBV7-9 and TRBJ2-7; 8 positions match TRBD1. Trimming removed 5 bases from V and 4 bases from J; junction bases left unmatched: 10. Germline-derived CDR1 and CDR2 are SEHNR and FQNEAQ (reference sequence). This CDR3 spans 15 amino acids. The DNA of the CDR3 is TGTGCCAGCAGCGGAGGACAGGGCCAATTATACGAGCAGTACTTC. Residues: CASSGGQGQLYEQYF. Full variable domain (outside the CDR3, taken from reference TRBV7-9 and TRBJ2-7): DTGVSQNPRHKITKRGQNVTFRCDPISEHNRLYWYRQTLGQGPEFLTYFQNEAQLEKSRLLSDRFSAERPKGSFSTLEIQRTEQGDSAMYLCASSGGQGQLYEQYFGPGTRLTVT.

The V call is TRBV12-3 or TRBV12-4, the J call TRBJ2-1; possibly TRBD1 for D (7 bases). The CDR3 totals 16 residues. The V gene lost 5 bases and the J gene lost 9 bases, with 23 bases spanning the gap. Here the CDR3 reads CASSPGRQGGVIEQFF. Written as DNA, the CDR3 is TGTGCCAGCAGTCCCGGGCGGCAGGGGGGTGTAATTGAGCAGTTCTTC.

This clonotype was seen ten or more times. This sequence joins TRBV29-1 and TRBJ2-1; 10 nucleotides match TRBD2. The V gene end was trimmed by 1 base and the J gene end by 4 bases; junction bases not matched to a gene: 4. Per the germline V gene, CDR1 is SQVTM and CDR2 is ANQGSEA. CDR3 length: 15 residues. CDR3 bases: TGCAGCGTTGAAGTACGACTAGCGGGTTACAATGAGCAGTTCTTC. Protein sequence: CSVEVRLAGYNEQFF.

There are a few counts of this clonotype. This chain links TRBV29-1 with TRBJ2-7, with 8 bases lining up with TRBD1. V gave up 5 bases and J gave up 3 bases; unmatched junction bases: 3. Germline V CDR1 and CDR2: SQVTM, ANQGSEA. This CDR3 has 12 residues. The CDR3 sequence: CSVSGTGYEQYF. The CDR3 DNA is TGCAGCGTTTCCGGGACAGGCTACGAGCAGTACTTC.

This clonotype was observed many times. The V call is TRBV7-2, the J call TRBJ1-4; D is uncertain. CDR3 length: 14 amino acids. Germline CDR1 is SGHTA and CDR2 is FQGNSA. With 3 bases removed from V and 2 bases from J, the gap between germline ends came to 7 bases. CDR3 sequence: CASSFKGTNEKLFF. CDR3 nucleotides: TGTGCCAGCAGCTTCAAAGGGACTAATGAAAAACTGTTTTTT.

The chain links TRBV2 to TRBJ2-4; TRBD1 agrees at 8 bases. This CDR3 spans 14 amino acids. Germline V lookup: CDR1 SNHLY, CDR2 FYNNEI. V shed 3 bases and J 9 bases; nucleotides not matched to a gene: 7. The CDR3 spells CASSDPTGATIQYF. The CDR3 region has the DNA TGTGCCAGCAGTGACCCGACAGGGGCAACCATTCAGTACTTC.

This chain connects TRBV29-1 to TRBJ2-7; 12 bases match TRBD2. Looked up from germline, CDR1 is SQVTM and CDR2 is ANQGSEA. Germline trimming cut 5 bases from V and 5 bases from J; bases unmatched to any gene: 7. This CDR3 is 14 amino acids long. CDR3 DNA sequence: TGCAGCGTTCTAGGACTAGCGGGAATCGACGAGCAGTACTTC. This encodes CSVLGLAGIDEQYF.

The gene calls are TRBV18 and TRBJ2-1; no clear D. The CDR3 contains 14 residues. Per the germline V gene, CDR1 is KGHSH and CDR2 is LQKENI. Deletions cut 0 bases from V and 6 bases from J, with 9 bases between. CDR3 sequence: CASSPPNVGNEQFF. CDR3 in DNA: TGTGCCAGCTCACCACCGAACGTGGGCAATGAGCAGTTCTTC.

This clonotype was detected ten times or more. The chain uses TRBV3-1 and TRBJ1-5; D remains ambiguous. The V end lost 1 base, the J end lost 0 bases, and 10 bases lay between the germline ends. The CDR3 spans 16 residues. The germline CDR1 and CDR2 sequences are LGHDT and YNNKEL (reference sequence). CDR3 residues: CASSQGNEYSNQPQHF. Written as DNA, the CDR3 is TGTGCCAGCAGCCAAGGTAACGAGTATAGCAATCAGCCCCAGCATTTT.

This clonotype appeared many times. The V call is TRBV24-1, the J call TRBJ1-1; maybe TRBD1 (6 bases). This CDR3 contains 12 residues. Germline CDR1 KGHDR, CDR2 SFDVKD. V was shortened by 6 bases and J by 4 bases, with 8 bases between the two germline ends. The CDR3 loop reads CATSQGSTEAFF. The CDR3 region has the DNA TGTGCCACCAGTCAGGGGAGCACTGAAGCTTTCTTT.

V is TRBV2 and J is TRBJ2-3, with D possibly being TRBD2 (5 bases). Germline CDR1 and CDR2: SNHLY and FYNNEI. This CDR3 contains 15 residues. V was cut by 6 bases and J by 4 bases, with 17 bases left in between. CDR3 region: CASSGLAIGADTQYF. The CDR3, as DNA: TGTGCCAGCAGCGGACTGGCAATTGGCGCAGATACGCAGTATTTT.

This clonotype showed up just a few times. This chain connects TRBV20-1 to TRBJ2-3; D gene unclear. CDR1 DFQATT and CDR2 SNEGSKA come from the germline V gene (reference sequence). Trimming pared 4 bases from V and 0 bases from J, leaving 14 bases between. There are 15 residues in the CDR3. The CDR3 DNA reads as TGCAGTGCTAACCCCGGTACCACGAGCACAGATACGCAGTATTTT. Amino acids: CSANPGTTSTDTQYF.

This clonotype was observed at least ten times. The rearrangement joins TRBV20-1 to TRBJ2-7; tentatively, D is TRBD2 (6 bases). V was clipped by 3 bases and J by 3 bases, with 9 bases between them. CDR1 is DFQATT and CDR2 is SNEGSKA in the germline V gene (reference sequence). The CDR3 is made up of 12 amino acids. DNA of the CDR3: TGCAGTGCTAGGACGGGGGTCTACGAGCAGTACTTC. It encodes CSARTGVYEQYF.

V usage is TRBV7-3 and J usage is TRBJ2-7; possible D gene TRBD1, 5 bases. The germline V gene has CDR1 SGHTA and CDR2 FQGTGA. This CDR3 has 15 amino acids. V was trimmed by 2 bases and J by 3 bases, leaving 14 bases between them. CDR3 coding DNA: TGTGCCAGCAGCTTAGGCAGGGTCCCTGACTACGAGCAGTACTTC. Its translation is CASSLGRVPDYEQYF.

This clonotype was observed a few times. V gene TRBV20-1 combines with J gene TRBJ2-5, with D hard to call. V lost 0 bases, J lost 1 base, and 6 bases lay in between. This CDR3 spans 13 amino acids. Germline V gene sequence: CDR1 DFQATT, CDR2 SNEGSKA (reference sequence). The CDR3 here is CSARDRFQETQYF. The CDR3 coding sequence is TGCAGTGCTAGAGACAGGTTCCAAGAGACCCAGTACTTC.

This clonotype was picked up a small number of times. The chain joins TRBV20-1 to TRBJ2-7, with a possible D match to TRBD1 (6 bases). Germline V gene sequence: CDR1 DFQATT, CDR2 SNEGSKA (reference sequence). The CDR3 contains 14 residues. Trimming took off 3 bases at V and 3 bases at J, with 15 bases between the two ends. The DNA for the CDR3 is TGCAGTGCTAGTCGGGGCAGGGGAAACTACGAGCAGTACTTC. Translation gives CSASRGRGNYEQYF.

CDR3 in amino acids: CASSQDSLLSNTEAFF. The CDR3 DNA reads TGCGCCAGCAGCCAAGACAGCCTACTATCGAACACTGAAGCTTTCTTT. The chain uses TRBV4-3 and TRBJ1-1, with D uncertain. The CDR3 spans 16 residues. Germline V gene sequence: CDR1 LGHNA, CDR2 YSLEER. Trimming removed 0 bases from V and 1 base from J, with 12 bases in between.

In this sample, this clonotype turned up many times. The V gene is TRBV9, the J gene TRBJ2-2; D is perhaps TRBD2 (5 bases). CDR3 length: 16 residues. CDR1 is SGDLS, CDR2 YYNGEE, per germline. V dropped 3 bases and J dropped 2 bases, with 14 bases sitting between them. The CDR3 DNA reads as TGTGCCAGCAGCGCATTTAGCGTACACAACACCGGGGAGCTGTTTTTT. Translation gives CASSAFSVHNTGELFF.

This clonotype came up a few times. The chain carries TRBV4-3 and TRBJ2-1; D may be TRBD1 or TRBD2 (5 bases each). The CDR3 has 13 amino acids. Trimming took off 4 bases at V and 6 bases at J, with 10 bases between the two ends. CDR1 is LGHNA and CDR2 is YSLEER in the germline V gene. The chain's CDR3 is CASSPGAINEQFF. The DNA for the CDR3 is TGCGCCAGCAGCCCCGGGGCTATCAATGAGCAGTTCTTC.

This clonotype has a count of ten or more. The CDR3 reads CATSVGTSGQETQYF. The CDR3 DNA reads as TGTGCCACCAGCGTAGGGACTAGCGGGCAAGAGACCCAGTACTTC. The rearrangement uses TRBV24-1 and TRBJ2-5, with TRBD2 matching 12 bases. The CDR3 spans 15 residues. V gave up 7 bases and J gave up 2 bases; unmatched junction bases: 4. Germline V gene sequence: CDR1 KGHDR, CDR2 SFDVKD.